This T cell receptor beta chain was observed in a study of T-cell memory formation after mild COVID-19. On this clonotype: Its antigen is undetermined.

A single record per CDR3 protein comes from TCRdb applying MiXCR to the 5' RACE reads. The repertoire includes 280,000 or so distinct CDR3 sequences, around 17% of them detected once, and roughly 23% sits in the top ten. V was cut by 1 base and J by 7 bases, with 5 bases left in between. This CDR3 comprises 13 residues. Study outcomes and limitations: Contracting CD4+ clones lay largely in CM and EM, with CD8+ ones residing in EMRA. Memory cells collected pre-infection included some clones that later responded, suggesting cross-reactive memory joined.

J is TRBJ1-6 and V is TRBV12-3 or TRBV12-4, with D hard to call. The specimen sequenced was PBMCs or a T cell subset sorted from them (not recorded which). This TCR derives from a man between 18 and 35 years old who had mild COVID-19 (a few samples of this study predate the infection). Cell type and time point are not known. CDR3 loop: CASSLVANSPLHF. DNA of the CDR3: TGTGCCAGCAGTTTAGTAGCGAATTCACCCCTCCACTTT.